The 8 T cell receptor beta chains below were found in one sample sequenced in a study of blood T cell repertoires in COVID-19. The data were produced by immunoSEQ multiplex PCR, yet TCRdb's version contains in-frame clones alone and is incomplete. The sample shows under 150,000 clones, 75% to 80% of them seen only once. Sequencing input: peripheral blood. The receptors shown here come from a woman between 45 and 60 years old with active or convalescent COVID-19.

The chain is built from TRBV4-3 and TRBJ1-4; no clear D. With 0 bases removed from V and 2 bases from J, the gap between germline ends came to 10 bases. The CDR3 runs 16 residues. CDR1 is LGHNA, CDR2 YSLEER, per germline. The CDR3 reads CASSQDWSSTNEKLFF. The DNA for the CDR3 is TGCGCCAGCAGCCAAGATTGGAGTTCCACTAATGAAAAACTGTTTTTT.

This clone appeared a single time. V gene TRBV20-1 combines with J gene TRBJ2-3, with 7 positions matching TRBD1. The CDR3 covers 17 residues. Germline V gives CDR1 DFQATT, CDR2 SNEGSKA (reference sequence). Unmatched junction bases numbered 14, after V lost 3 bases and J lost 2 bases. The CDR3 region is CSASPPADRSPTDTQYF. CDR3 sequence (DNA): TGCAGTGCTAGTCCCCCAGCGGACAGGAGCCCCACAGATACGCAGTATTTT.

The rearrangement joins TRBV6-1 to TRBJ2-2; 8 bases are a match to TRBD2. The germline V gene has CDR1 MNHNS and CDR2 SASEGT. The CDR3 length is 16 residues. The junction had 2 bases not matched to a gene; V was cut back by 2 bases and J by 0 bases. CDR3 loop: CASSEIGGANTGELFF. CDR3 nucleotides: TGTGCCAGCAGTGAAATCGGGGGGGCGAACACCGGGGAGCTGTTTTTT.

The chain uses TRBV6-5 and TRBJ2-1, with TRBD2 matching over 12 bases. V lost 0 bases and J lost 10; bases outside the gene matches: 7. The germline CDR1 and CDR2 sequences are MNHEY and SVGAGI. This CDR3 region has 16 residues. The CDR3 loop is CASSYSRLAGGWEQFF. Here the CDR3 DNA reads TGTGCCAGCAGTTACTCGAGGCTAGCGGGGGGGTGGGAGCAGTTCTTC.

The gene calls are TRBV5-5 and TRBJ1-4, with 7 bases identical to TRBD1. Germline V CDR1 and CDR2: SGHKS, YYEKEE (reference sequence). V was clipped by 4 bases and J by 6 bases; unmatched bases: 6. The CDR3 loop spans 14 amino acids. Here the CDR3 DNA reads TGTGCCAGCAGCCAGGACAGGCACCATGAAAAACTGTTTTTT. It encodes CASSQDRHHEKLFF.

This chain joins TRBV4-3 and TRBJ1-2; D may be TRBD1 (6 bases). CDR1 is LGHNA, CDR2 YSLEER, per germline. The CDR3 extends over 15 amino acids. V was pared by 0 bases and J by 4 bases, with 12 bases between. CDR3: CASSQDRGNSYGYTF. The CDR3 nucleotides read TGCGCCAGCAGCCAAGATAGGGGGAATAGCTATGGCTACACCTTC.

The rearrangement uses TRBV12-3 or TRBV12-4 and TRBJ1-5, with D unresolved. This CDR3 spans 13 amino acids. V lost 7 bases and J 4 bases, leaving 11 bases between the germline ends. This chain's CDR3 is CASTPARNQPQHF. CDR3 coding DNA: TGTGCCAGCACCCCCGCTCGGAATCAGCCCCAGCATTTT.

The chain's CDR3 is CATNDRAGSQPQHF. The CDR3 DNA reads TGTGCCACCAACGACAGGGCAGGATCTCAGCCCCAGCATTTT. The chain carries TRBV10-3 and TRBJ1-5, with 7 positions matching TRBD1. The CDR3 extends over 14 amino acids. Germline-derived CDR1 and CDR2 are ENHRY and SYGVKD. V lost 10 bases, J lost 6 bases, and 12 bases stayed unmatched.